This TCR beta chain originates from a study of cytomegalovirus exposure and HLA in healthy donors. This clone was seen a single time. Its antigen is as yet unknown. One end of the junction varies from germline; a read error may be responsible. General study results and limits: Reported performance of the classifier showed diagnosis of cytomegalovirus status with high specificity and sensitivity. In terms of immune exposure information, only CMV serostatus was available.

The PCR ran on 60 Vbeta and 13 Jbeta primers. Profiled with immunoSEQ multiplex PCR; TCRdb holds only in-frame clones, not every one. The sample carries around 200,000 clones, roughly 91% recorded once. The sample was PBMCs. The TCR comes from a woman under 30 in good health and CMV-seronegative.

CDR3 sequence (DNA): TGTGCCAGCAGCCTAGCGGCCCACACCGGGGAGCTGTTTTTT. Its protein product is CASSLAAHTGELFF. This chain joins TRBV7-2 and TRBJ2-2; 7 bases fit TRBD2. The germline CDR1 and CDR2 sequences are SGHTA and FQGNSA. This CDR3 contains 14 residues. The full variable domain, in which reference TRBV7-2 and TRBJ2-2 provide the parts outside the CDR3, is GAGVSQSPSNKVTEKGKDVELRCDPISGHTALYWYRQSLGQGLEFLIYFQGNSAPDKSGLPSDRFSAERTGGSVSTLTIQRTQQEDSAVYLCASSLAAHTGELFFGEGSRLTVL.